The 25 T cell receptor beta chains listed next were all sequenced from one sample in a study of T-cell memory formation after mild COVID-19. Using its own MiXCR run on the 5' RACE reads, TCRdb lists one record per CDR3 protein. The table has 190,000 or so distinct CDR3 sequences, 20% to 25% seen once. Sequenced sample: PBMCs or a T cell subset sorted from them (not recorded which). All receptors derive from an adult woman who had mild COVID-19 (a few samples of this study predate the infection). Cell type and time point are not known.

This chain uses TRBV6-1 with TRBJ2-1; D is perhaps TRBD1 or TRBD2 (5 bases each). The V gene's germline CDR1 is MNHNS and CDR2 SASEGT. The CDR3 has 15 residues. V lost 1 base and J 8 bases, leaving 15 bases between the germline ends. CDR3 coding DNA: TGTGCCAGCAGTGAAGGCCTCTACTTGGGGGATGAGCAGTTCTTC. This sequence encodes CASSEGLYLGDEQFF.

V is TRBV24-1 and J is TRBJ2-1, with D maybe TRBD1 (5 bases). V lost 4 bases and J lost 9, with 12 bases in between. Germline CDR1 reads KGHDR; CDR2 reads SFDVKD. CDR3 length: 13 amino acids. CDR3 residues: CATSEYGHFEQFF. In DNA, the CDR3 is TGTGCCACCAGTGAGTATGGACATTTTGAGCAGTTCTTC.

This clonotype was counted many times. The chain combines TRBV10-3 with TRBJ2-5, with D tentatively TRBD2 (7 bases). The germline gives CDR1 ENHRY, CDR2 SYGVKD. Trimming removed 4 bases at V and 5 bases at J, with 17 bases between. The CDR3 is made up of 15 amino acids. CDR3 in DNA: TGTGCCATCAGTGGACTTGAGGGGGGGCTGGAGACCCAGTACTTC. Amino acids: CAISGLEGGLETQYF.

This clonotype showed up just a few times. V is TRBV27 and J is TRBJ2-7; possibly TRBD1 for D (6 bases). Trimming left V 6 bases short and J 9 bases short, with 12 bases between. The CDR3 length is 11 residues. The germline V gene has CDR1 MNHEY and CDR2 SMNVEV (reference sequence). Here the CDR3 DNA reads TGTGCCAGCAGGGGGGCTACTGGGCAGTACTTC. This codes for CASRGATGQYF.

The CDR3 DNA sequence: TGTGCCAGCAGTGGATTCAGACAGGGGGAGGACTATGGCTACACCTTC. It translates to CASSGFRQGEDYGYTF. The V gene is TRBV2, the J gene TRBJ1-2; the match to TRBD1 covers 9 bases. From germline, CDR1 is SNHLY and CDR2 FYNNEI. The CDR3 has 16 amino acids. V was clipped by 4 bases and J by 3 bases; unmatched bases: 9.

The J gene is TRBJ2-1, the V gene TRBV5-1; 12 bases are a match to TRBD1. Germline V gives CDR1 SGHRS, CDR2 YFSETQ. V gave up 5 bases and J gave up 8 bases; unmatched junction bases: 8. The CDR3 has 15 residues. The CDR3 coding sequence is TGCGCCAGCAGAGACGGGACAGGGGGCAGCGATGAGCAGTTCTTC. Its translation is CASRDGTGGSDEQFF.

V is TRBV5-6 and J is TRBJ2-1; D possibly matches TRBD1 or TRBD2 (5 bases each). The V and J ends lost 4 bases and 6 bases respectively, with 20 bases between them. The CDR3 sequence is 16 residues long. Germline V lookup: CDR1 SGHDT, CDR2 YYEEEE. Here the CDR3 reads CASSLEWRGVSNEQFF. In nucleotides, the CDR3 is TGTGCCAGCAGCCTAGAGTGGAGAGGGGTATCCAATGAGCAGTTCTTC.

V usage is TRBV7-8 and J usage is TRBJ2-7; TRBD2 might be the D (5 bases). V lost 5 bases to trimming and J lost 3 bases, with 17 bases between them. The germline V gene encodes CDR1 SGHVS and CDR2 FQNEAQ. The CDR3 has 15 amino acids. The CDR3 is CASSPSIGEGYEQYF. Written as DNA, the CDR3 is TGTGCCAGCAGCCCCTCGATTGGTGAGGGCTACGAGCAGTACTTC.

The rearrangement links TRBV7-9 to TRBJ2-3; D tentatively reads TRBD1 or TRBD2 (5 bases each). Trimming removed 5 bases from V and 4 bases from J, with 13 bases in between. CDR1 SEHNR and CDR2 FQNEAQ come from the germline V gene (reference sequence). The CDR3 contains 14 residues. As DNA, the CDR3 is TGTGCCAGCAGCCCCGAACTAGGGGCAGATACGCAGTATTTT. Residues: CASSPELGADTQYF.

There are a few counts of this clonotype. The CDR3 loop is CASSLDQGLAGVGEQFF. Written as DNA, the CDR3 is TGTGCCAGCAGCTTAGATCAAGGACTAGCGGGAGTAGGTGAGCAGTTCTTC. The chain couples TRBV11-3 to TRBJ2-1; 13 bases line up with TRBD2. Germline V gene lookup returns CDR1 SGHNT and CDR2 YENEEA. The CDR3 runs 17 residues. After removal of 0 bases from V and 9 bases from J, the junction contained 8 bases not matched to a gene. Variable domain in full (rest from reference TRBV11-3 and TRBJ2-1): EAGVVQSPRYKIIEKKQPVAFWCNPISGHNTLYWYLQNLGQGPELLIRYENEEAVDDSQLPKDRFSAERLKGVDSTLKIQPAELGDSAVYLCASSLDQGLAGVGEQFFGPGTRLTVL.

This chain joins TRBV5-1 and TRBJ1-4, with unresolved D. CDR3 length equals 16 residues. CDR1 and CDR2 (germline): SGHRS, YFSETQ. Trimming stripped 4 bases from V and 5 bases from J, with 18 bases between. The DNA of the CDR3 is TGCGCCAGCAGCCCACTCGGGCAGGCTCTAAATGAAAAACTGTTTTTT. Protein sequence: CASSPLGQALNEKLFF.

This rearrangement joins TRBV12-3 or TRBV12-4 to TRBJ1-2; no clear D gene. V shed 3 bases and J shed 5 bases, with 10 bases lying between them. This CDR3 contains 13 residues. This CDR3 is CASSFGSYYGYTF. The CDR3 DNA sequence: TGTGCCAGCAGTTTCGGTAGTTATTATGGCTACACCTTC.

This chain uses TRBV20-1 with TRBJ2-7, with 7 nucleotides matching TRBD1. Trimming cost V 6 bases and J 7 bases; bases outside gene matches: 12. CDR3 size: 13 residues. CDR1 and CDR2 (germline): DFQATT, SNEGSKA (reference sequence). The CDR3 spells CSARQTGLWEQYF. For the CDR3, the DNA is TGCAGTGCCCGCCAGACAGGGCTGTGGGAGCAGTACTTC.

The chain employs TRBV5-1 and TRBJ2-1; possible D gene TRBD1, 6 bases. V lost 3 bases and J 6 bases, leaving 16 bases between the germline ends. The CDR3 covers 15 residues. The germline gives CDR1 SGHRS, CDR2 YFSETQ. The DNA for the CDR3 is TGCGCCAGCAGCTCGCCTAGACAGGACGGCAATGAGCAGTTCTTC. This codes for CASSSPRQDGNEQFF.

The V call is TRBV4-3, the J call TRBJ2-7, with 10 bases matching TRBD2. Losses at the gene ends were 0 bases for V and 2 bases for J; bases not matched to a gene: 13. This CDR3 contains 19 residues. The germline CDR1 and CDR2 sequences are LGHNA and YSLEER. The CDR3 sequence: CASSQDGLFGLADAYEQYF. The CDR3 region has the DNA TGCGCCAGCAGCCAAGATGGGCTCTTCGGACTAGCGGACGCCTACGAGCAGTACTTC.

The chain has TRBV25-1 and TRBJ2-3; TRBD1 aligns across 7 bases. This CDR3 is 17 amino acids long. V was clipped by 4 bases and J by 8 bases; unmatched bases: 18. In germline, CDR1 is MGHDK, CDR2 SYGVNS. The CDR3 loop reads CASSGDPQSTGWTTQYF. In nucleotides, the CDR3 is TGTGCCAGCAGTGGAGACCCACAGTCGACAGGGTGGACTACGCAGTATTTT.

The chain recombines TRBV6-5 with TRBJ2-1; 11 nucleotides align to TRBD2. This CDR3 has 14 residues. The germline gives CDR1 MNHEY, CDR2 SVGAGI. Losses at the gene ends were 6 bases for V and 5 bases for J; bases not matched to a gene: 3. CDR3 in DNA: TGTGCCAGCAGAGGGACTAGCGGTAACAATGAGCAGTTCTTC. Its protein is CASRGTSGNNEQFF.

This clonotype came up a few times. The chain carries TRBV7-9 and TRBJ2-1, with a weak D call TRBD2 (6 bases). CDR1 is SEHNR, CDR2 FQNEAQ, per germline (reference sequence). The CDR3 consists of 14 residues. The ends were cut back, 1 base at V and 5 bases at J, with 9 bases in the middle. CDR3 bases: TGTGCCAGCAGCTTAGTTAGCGGACACAATGAGCAGTTCTTC. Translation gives CASSLVSGHNEQFF.

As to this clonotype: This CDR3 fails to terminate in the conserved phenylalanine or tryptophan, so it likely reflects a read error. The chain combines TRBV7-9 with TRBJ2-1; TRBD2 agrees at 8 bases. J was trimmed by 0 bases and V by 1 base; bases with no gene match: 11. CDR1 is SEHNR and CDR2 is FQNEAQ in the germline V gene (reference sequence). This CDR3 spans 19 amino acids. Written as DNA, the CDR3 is TGTGCCAGCAGCTTAGTCGGACTAGCCCAGGACAGCTCCTACAATGAGCAGTTCTTA. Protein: CASSLVGLAQDSSYNEQFL.

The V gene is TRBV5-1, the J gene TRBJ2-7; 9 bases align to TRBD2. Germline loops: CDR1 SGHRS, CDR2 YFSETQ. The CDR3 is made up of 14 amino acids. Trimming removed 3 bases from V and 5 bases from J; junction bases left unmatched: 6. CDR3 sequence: CASSWREGPDEQYF. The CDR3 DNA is TGCGCCAGCAGCTGGCGGGAGGGCCCCGACGAGCAGTACTTC.

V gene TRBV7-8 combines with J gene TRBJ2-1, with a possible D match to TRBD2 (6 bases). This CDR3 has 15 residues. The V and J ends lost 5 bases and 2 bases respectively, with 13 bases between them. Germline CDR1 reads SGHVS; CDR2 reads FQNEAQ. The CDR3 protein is CASSQDYAAYNEQFF. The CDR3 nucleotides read TGTGCCAGCAGCCAGGACTACGCCGCCTACAATGAGCAGTTCTTC.

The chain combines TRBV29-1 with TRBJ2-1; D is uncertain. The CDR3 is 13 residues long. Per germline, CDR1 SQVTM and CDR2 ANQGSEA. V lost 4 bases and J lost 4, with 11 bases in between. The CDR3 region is CSVVPEPYNEQFF. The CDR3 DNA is TGCAGCGTTGTTCCGGAGCCGTACAATGAGCAGTTCTTC.

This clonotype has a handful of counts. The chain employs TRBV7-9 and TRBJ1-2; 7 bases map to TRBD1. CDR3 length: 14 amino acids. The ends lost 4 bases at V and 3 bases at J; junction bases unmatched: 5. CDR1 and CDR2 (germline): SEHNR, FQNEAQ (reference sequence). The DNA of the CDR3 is TGTGCCAGCAGCTCGACAGGGTACGACTATGGCTACACCTTC. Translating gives CASSSTGYDYGYTF.

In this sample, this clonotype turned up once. The CDR3 sequence is CASSLTPNLRFPAFF. In DNA, the CDR3 is TGTGCCAGCAGTTTAACCCCCAATTTGCGGTTTCCGGCTTTCTTT. The V and J genes are TRBV27 and TRBJ1-1; D is unresolved. V lost 2 bases to trimming and J lost 11 bases, with 21 bases between them. The CDR3 is 15 residues long. From germline, CDR1 is MNHEY and CDR2 SMNVEV (reference sequence).

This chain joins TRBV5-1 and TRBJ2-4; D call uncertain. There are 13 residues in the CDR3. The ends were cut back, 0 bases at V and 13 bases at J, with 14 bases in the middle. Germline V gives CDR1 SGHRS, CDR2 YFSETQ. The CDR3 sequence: CASSLVNSESQYF. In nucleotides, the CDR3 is TGCGCCAGCAGCTTGGTTAACTCGGAATCCCAGTACTTC.